This TCR beta chain was sequenced in a study of T cell clonotyping in hematopoietic cell transplantation. As for the study in general: Pretransplant recipient samples were taken after cytoreduction.

This CDR3 is built from 15 residues. Per the germline V gene, CDR1 is SGHTA and CDR2 is FQGNSA. Trimming cost V 0 bases and J 4 bases; bases outside gene matches: 5. Method: immunoSEQ multiplex PCR; TCRdb's copy keeps in-frame clones and lacks some. The sample contains tens of thousands of clones, 85% to 95% of which appear only once. Study-level results: No sorting was done, leaving CD4 and CD8 contributions mixed. Graft donor and pretransplant recipient Inverse Simpson Index values predicted broader posttransplant TCR diversity. Few recipient clonotypes overlapped donors; over 95% were de novo at given depth.

Regarding time point: recipient sample about 28 days before transplant, after cytoreduction. In regard to this clone: What it binds is unknown.

The rearrangement links TRBV7-2 to TRBJ2-5, with 7 bases identical to TRBD2. This TCR was sampled from a man between 35 and 55 years old with chronic myeloid leukemia. Some clones in this sample may be carry-over from other donors' samples. The sequencing here drew on peripheral blood mononuclear cells, taken before stem cell transplant. The CDR3 region is CASSLAGGGTETQYF. CDR3 in DNA: TGTGCCAGCAGCTTAGCTGGGGGAGGGACAGAGACCCAGTACTTC. Full variable domain (rest looked up from reference TRBV7-2 and TRBJ2-5): GAGVSQSPSNKVTEKGKDVELRCDPISGHTALYWYRQSLGQGLEFLIYFQGNSAPDKSGLPSDRFSAERTGGSVSTLTIQRTQQEDSAVYLCASSLAGGGTETQYFGPGTRLLVL.